These T cell receptor beta chains were read from a single sample in a study of CD8 T cells in ankylosing spondylitis. TCRdb analysed the 5' RACE reads with MiXCR anew, one entry per CDR3 protein. This sample has around 450,000 distinct CDR3 sequences, with roughly 25% found just once. The sample comprised blood, either unsorted or a sorted T cell fraction (not recorded which). The receptor source for this set is a male donor with ankylosing spondylitis. CDR3s include the opening cysteine and the closing phenylalanine or tryptophan. The order of the fields is V gene, D gene, clone size, J gene, CDR3 protein, CDR3 DNA. A D gene is named only where the DNA matches it firmly. The listing skips clone size in some rows; elsewhere it reads once, few, many or a size class.

>TRBV20-1|-|-|TRBJ1-1
CSASKGLGTEAFF
TGCAGTGCTAGTAAGGGCCTGGGCACTGAAGCTTTCTTT
>TRBV20-1|-|-|TRBJ2-1
CSARVTTGDNEQFF
TGCAGTGCTAGAGTTACGACCGGTGACAATGAGCAGTTCTTC
>TRBV7-8|TRBD1|-|TRBJ1-1
CASARIQGARTEAFF
TGTGCCAGCGCTAGGATACAGGGGGCAAGGACTGAAGCTTTCTTT
>TRBV24-1|TRBD2|few|TRBJ2-3
CATSISGSADTQYF
TGTGCCACCAGCATTAGCGGGAGCGCAGATACGCAGTATTTT
>TRBV20-1|TRBD2|few|TRBJ2-3
CSVPSGKGSTDTQYF
TGCAGTGTTCCTAGCGGGAAAGGGAGCACAGATACGCAGTATTTT
>TRBV7-2|TRBD1|-|TRBJ1-2
CASSQGGTGLNGYTF
TGTGCCAGCAGCCAGGGGGGGACAGGGTTAAATGGCTACACCTTC
>TRBV20-1|-|-|TRBJ2-5
CSADLGHLDEETQYF
TGCAGTGCTGACCTCGGGCATCTAGATGAGGAGACCCAGTACTTC
>TRBV30|-|few|TRBJ1-4
CASGKNEKLFF
TGTGCCTCGGGGAAGAATGAAAAACTGTTTTTT
>TRBV5-1|-|few|TRBJ2-1
CASSLGGTNYNEQFF
TGCGCCAGCAGCTTGGGAGGGACAAATTACAATGAGCAGTTCTTC
>TRBV28|TRBD2|-|TRBJ2-5
CASSSAGGQETQYF
TGTGCCAGCAGTTCCGCGGGAGGGCAAGAGACCCAGTACTTC
>TRBV5-6|-|few|TRBJ1-2
CASSPSMLLDGYTF
TGTGCCAGCAGCCCGTCCATGTTGCTGGATGGCTACACCTTC
>TRBV24-1|-|few|TRBJ1-3
CATSDPVSGNTIYF
TGTGCCACCAGTGATCCAGTCTCTGGAAACACCATATATTTT
>TRBV4-1|-|-|TRBJ1-5
CASSQPTGKSNQSQHF
TGCGCCAGCAGCCAACCCACAGGGAAGAGCAATCAGTCCCAGCATTTT
>TRBV20-1|TRBD1|-|TRBJ1-1
CSATQGLLTEAFF
TGCAGTGCTACACAGGGGCTGCTCACTGAAGCTTTCTTT
>TRBV9|-|few|TRBJ2-1
CASSVSGTYNEQFF
TGTGCCAGCAGCGTCTCCGGGACTTACAATGAGCAGTTCTTC
>TRBV7-8|TRBD2|-|TRBJ2-1
CASSLAARTSYEQFF
TGTGCCAGCAGCTTAGCGGCTAGGACTAGCTATGAGCAGTTCTTC
>TRBV18|-|-|TRBJ1-2
CASSPPGADGYTF
TGTGCCAGCTCACCACCTGGAGCAGACGGCTACACCTTC
>TRBV7-2|-|many|TRBJ1-1
CASSLGGGGTEAFF
TGTGCCAGCAGCCTGGGGGGCGGGGGGACTGAAGCTTTCTTT
>TRBV14|TRBD1|-|TRBJ2-2
CASSQEQGADTGELFF
TGTGCCAGCAGCCAAGAACAGGGGGCTGACACCGGGGAGCTGTTTTTT
>TRBV12-3/TRBV12-4|-|-|TRBJ1-2
CASSLNRAYGYTF
TGTGCCAGCAGTTTGAACAGGGCCTATGGCTACACCTTC